The rows below give T cell receptor beta chains drawn from one sample of a study of cytomegalovirus exposure and HLA in healthy donors. Profiled with immunoSEQ multiplex PCR; TCRdb holds only in-frame clones, not every one. The data contain approximately 150,000 clones, about four fifths of them singletons. Sequencing was done on a sample of PBMCs. The source is a man aged 45-65 years in good health and CMV-seropositive. Each CDR3 is given with its conserved first and last residue. D genes are given only for firm matches. Expanded clones are given a class, and other clones once, few, many or no size at all.

d_gene	abundance	v_gene	j_gene	CDR3aa	CDR3nt
TRBD1	.	TRBV28	TRBJ1-3	CASSSPGQETGNTIYF	TGTGCCAGCAGTTCCCCGGGACAGGAGACTGGAAACACCATATATTTT
.	few	TRBV7-9	TRBJ1-6	CASSYRVSSPLHF	TGTGCCAGCAGCTACAGGGTTTCTTCACCCCTCCACTTT
TRBD2	.	TRBV6-5	TRBJ2-5	CASIPPGGGEQYF	TGTGCCAGCATCCCCCCGGGAGGGGGAGAGCAGTACTTC
TRBD1	.	TRBV28	TRBJ2-7	CASARQGAIYEQYF	TGTGCCAGCGCACGACAGGGGGCCATCTACGAGCAGTACTTC
.	.	TRBV5-4	TRBJ2-3	CASSTVTDTQYF	TGTGCCAGCAGCACGGTCACAGATACGCAGTATTTT
TRBD2	.	TRBV6-1	TRBJ2-5	CASSEVGGRAGKTQYF	TGTGCCAGCAGTGAAGTCGGCGGGAGGGCCGGAAAGACCCAGTACTTC
.	.	TRBV20-1	TRBJ2-3	CSGLVSDTQYF	TGCAGTGGCCTAGTCTCAGATACGCAGTATTTT
.	.	TRBV5-1	TRBJ2-1	CASRGGGSSYNEQFF	TGCGCCAGCAGGGGAGGGGGGAGCTCCTACAATGAGCAGTTCTTC
.	.	TRBV5-6	TRBJ2-1	CASSLASMHPKYNEQFF	TGTGCCAGCAGCTTGGCGAGCATGCACCCCAAGTACAATGAGCAGTTCTTC
.	many	TRBV7-9	TRBJ2-7	CASSSPRSFYEQYF	TGTGCCAGCAGCTCCCCGCGGTCCTTCTACGAGCAGTACTTC
TRBD2	once	TRBV27	TRBJ2-2	CASSLGRGGGELFF	TGTGCCAGCAGTTTAGGAAGGGGAGGGGGGGAGCTGTTTTTT
.	.	TRBV4-2	TRBJ2-1	CASSQGDTYNEQFF	TGTGCCAGCAGCCAAGGAGACACCTACAATGAGCAGTTCTTC
.	.	TRBV4-1	TRBJ2-7	CASSQLPGLVKEQYF	TGCGCCAGCAGCCAACTCCCTGGACTGGTGAAGGAGCAGTACTTC
.	.	TRBV6-1	TRBJ2-3	CASSGTVTDTQYF	TGTGCCAGCAGCGGGACTGTAACAGATACGCAGTATTTT
.	once	TRBV10-3	TRBJ1-1	CAIRANTEAFF	TGTGCCATCAGAGCGAACACTGAAGCTTTCTTT
.	once	TRBV19	TRBJ1-1	CASSIDPRQENTEAFF	TGTGCCAGTAGTATAGACCCCCGACAGGAGAACACTGAAGCTTTCTTT
.	.	TRBV19	TRBJ1-2	CASKLGERNGYTF	TGTGCCAGTAAGTTAGGGGAAAGGAATGGCTACACCTTC
TRBD2	.	TRBV5-5	TRBJ2-7	CASSLLAYSSYEQYF	TGTGCCAGCAGCTTACTAGCGTATAGCTCCTACGAGCAGTACTTC
.	.	TRBV7-9	TRBJ1-1	CASSLSSHMNTEAFF	TGTGCCAGCAGCTTAAGTTCCCACATGAACACTGAAGCTTTCTTT
.	few	TRBV28	TRBJ2-3	CASSLPGPTDTQYF	TGTGCCAGCAGTTTACCAGGCCCCACAGATACGCAGTATTTT
.	.	TRBV6-5	TRBJ2-2	CASRDSAAGELFF	TGTGCCAGCAGGGATAGCGCTGCCGGGGAGCTGTTTTTT
.	once	TRBV5-1	TRBJ2-1	CASSLGLVGEQFF	TGCGCCAGCAGCTTGGGTCTAGTGGGTGAGCAGTTCTTC
.	.	TRBV7-3	TRBJ2-2	CASSLPGTGELFF	TGTGCCAGCAGCTTACCAGGGACCGGGGAGCTGTTTTTT
.	once	TRBV15	TRBJ1-1	CATSRDAVSMNTEAFF	TGTGCCACCAGCAGAGATGCAGTCTCGATGAACACTGAAGCTTTCTTT
TRBD1	.	TRBV4-2	TRBJ1-2	CASSQDWRQGAWGYTF	TGTGCCAGCAGCCAAGATTGGAGACAGGGGGCGTGGGGCTACACCTTC
.	.	TRBV10-1	TRBJ1-1	CASSEFRDTEAFF	TGCGCCAGCAGTGAGTTCAGGGACACTGAAGCTTTCTTT
.	.	TRBV28	TRBJ1-5	CASSPGNNQPQHF	TGTGCCAGCAGCCCCGGGAACAATCAGCCCCAGCATTTT
TRBD1	once	TRBV5-1	TRBJ2-3	CASSLYQGVRIDTQYF	TGCGCCAGCAGCTTGTATCAGGGGGTCCGGATAGATACGCAGTATTTT